A single sample gave rise to the 27 T cell receptor beta chains below, sequenced in a study of metastatic and nonmetastatic thyroid tumors. There were no patients who had received any treatment before thyroid surgery. TCRdb re-analyzed the PCR reads through MiXCR. The sample yields roughly 11,000 clones, around 30% seen once. What was sequenced was adjacent normal tissue. The origin of the receptors is a male donor with papillary thyroid cancer or a benign thyroid nodule (not recorded which). Some clones in this sample may be carry-over from other donors' samples.

V usage is TRBV28 and J usage is TRBJ2-7; perhaps TRBD1 as D (7 bases). Trimming pared 8 bases from V and 5 bases from J, leaving 19 bases between. Germline lookup yields CDR1 MDHEN and CDR2 SYDVKM. The CDR3 is made up of 14 amino acids. The CDR3 nucleotides read TGTGCCAGCCTGATGAGGGGGCCGGGGGACGAGCAGTACTTC. Amino acid sequence: CASLMRGPGDEQYF.

The chain joins TRBV20-1 to TRBJ1-2; 7 nucleotides align to TRBD1. Germline-derived CDR1 and CDR2 are DFQATT and SNEGSKA (reference sequence). This CDR3 is 12 amino acids long. The junction had 5 bases not matched to a gene; V was cut back by 4 bases and J by 6 bases. In DNA form, the CDR3 reads TGCAGTGCTAACACAGGGGAGAATGGCTACACCTTC. This translates into CSANTGENGYTF.

By share, this clone ranks as medium-sized. The chain carries TRBV7-2 and TRBJ2-3, with TRBD2 matching 9 bases. Germline-derived CDR1 and CDR2 are SGHTA and FQGNSA. V was pared by 5 bases and J by 6 bases, with 3 bases of the junction left unmatched. The CDR3 is 13 amino acids. In DNA, the CDR3 is TGTGCCAGCAGCCGACTAGCGGTCGATACGCAGTATTTT. It translates to CASSRLAVDTQYF.

Relative to its sample, this clone is medium-sized. The chain links TRBV28 to TRBJ2-1, with a possible D match to TRBD2 (6 bases). Germline values: CDR1 MDHEN, CDR2 SYDVKM. The V gene lost 6 bases and the J gene lost 4 bases, with 13 bases spanning the gap. CDR3 length equals 14 residues. The CDR3 nucleotides read TGTGCCAGCAGCCGTGGAGGGCAGTACAATGAGCAGTTCTTC. It is translated as CASSRGGQYNEQFF.

The chain is built from TRBV6-1 and TRBJ1-1; 7 bases map to TRBD1. The CDR3 loop spans 13 amino acids. Looked up from germline, CDR1 is MNHNS and CDR2 is SASEGT. The J segment lost 0 bases and the V segment lost 9 bases, leaving 4 bases of the junction unmatched. The CDR3 DNA reads TGTGCCAGTAGAGACAGGGTGAACACTGAAGCTTTCTTT. Amino acids: CASRDRVNTEAFF.

This clone is deemed medium-sized. V is TRBV20-1 and J is TRBJ2-5; D not certain. Germline V gives CDR1 DFQATT, CDR2 SNEGSKA (reference sequence). V was cut by 1 base and J by 2 bases, with 5 bases left in between. This CDR3 is built from 12 residues. The CDR3 loop is CSARVEQETQYF. The CDR3 DNA sequence: TGCAGTGCTAGAGTAGAACAAGAGACCCAGTACTTC.

Concerning this clone: A junction boundary mismatches the germline segment, possibly from a read error. The sample holds other DNA sequences that translate to the same CDR3. This chain joins TRBV15 and TRBJ2-2; 7 bases agree with TRBD2. CDR3 length: 21 residues. Germline assignment: CDR1 LNHNV and CDR2 YYDKDF (reference sequence). The CDR3 DNA sequence: TGTGCCACCAGCAGAGAGAGGAGCGGGACCGGACTTGACTCGAACACCGGGGAACTGTTTTTT. Translation gives CATSRERSGTGLDSNTGELFF.

This clone is labeled medium-sized. The chain joins TRBV20-1 to TRBJ2-2; 8 bases are shared with TRBD2. Germline CDR1 DFQATT, CDR2 SNEGSKA (reference sequence). The CDR3 spans 16 residues. Germline trimming cut 2 bases from V and 1 base from J; bases unmatched to any gene: 6. Written as DNA, the CDR3 is TGCAGTGCTAGAACACTCCTAGCGGGGAACACCGGGGAGCTGTTTTTT. Translating it yields CSARTLLAGNTGELFF.

The genes are TRBV4-2 and TRBJ2-3; D is unresolved. The CDR3 contains 14 residues. The germline V gene has CDR1 LGHNA and CDR2 YNFKEQ. With 0 bases removed from V and 0 bases from J, the gap between germline ends came to 4 bases. CDR3 DNA: TGTGCCAGCAGCCAAGATCTTAGCACAGATACGCAGTATTTT. It specifies CASSQDLSTDTQYF.

This clone was observed a handful of times. The chain combines TRBV28 with TRBJ1-5, with 10 nucleotides matching TRBD1. J lost 4 bases, V lost 5 bases, and 8 bases had no gene match. This CDR3 is 16 amino acids long. Germline assignment: CDR1 MDHEN and CDR2 SYDVKM. The DNA for the CDR3 is TGTGCCAGCAGTCGGGGGGACAGGGGCCAAAATCAGCCCCAGCATTTT. Translating gives CASSRGDRGQNQPQHF.

This clone was detected a few times. Here the CDR3 reads CASSHPYEQYF. The CDR3 coding sequence is TGTGCCAGCAGCCACCCGTACGAGCAGTACTTC. This sequence joins TRBV6-1 and TRBJ2-7; D is unresolved. The V end lost 6 bases, the J end lost 4 bases, and 7 bases lay between the germline ends. The germline CDR1 and CDR2 sequences are MNHNS and SASEGT. This CDR3 contains 11 residues.

Worth noting for this clone: Other DNA sequences in this sample translate to the same CDR3. The CDR3 sequence: CASSQVGGDLSSPLHF. The CDR3 coding sequence is TGTGCCAGCAGCCAAGTAGGTGGGGATTTGAGTTCACCCCTCCACTTT. The V and J genes are TRBV14 and TRBJ1-6; D not resolved. Trimming pared 1 base from V and 9 bases from J, leaving 16 bases between. Germline CDR1 SGHDN, CDR2 FVKESK. This CDR3 spans 16 amino acids.

This clone is a singleton in its sample. The chain joins TRBV11-2 to TRBJ1-4; TRBD1 might be the D (5 bases). The CDR3 has 15 amino acids. Trimming took off 5 bases at V and 8 bases at J, with 18 bases between the two ends. Germline V gives CDR1 SGHAT, CDR2 FQNNGV. CDR3 in amino acids: CASSKQVQVREKLFF. In nucleotides, the CDR3 is TGTGCCAGCAGCAAACAGGTTCAGGTTCGCGAAAAACTGTTTTTT.

There are a few counts of this clone. This chain links TRBV20-1 with TRBJ2-7; D is unclear. Trimming removed 6 bases at V and 0 bases at J, with 12 bases between. Germline V gene data show CDR1 as DFQATT and CDR2 as SNEGSKA (reference sequence). This CDR3 comprises 13 residues. This CDR3 is CSAVSVHSYEQYF. CDR3 DNA sequence: TGCAGTGCCGTGTCGGTCCACTCCTACGAGCAGTACTTC.

Only a few counts were recorded for this clone. The genes are TRBV27 and TRBJ2-7; either TRBD1 or TRBD2 may supply D (5 bases each). V gave up 11 bases and J gave up 2 bases, with 19 bases separating them. Germline CDR1 MNHEY, CDR2 SMNVEV (reference sequence). The CDR3 has 14 amino acids. CDR3: CAGILSVGAYEQYF. The CDR3 nucleotides read TGTGCCGGCATTTTATCAGTGGGGGCCTACGAGCAGTACTTC.

This clone qualifies as medium-sized. The genes are TRBV5-1 and TRBJ2-2; 11 bases line up with TRBD1. Germline V CDR1 and CDR2: SGHRS, YFSETQ. V gave up 4 bases and J gave up 5 bases; unmatched junction bases: 4. The CDR3 covers 15 residues. This CDR3 is CASSGGQGATGELFF. In DNA form, the CDR3 reads TGCGCCAGCAGCGGCGGACAGGGGGCGACCGGGGAGCTGTTTTTT.

This chain connects TRBV6-2 or TRBV6-3 to TRBJ2-3; tentatively, D is TRBD2 (7 bases). CDR1 and CDR2 (germline): MNHEY, SVGEGT. This CDR3 has 19 amino acids. The ends were cut back, 0 bases at V and 0 bases at J, with 19 bases in the middle. The CDR3 spells CASSYSPTLGGPSTDTQYF. CDR3 DNA: TGTGCCAGCAGTTACTCCCCCACTCTGGGGGGGCCCAGCACAGATACGCAGTATTTT.

This clone was observed at least ten times. A much larger clone differs by one base, so this may be a read error. The conserved closing phenylalanine or tryptophan is absent in this CDR3, likely reflecting a read error. The limits of the CDR3 on the DNA are not certain, so only TCRdb's listed CDR3 is given. This chain's CDR3 is CANSIHRG. The chain is built from TRBV9 and TRBJ1-2; the table assigns TRBD1, which was not confirmed against the DNA. Ends included, the CDR3 has 8 residues. The V gene's germline CDR1 is SGDLS and CDR2 YYNGEE.

Relative to its sample, this clone is medium-sized. V usage is TRBV12-3 or TRBV12-4 and J usage is TRBJ2-1; the match to TRBD2 covers 9 bases. The V and J ends lost 9 bases and 4 bases, in that order; junction bases with no gene match: 10. The CDR3 spans 15 residues. The DNA of the CDR3 is TGTGCCAGTAGCCCGACTAGCGGCCTATACAATGAGCAGTTCTTC. This encodes CASSPTSGLYNEQFF.

Sample share makes this clone medium-sized. V is TRBV10-3 and J is TRBJ2-7; D may be TRBD1 (6 bases). V lost 4 bases and J lost 3, with 16 bases in between. There are 15 residues in the CDR3. CDR1 and CDR2 (germline): ENHRY, SYGVKD. CDR3: CAISATGIGNYEQYF. CDR3 in DNA: TGTGCCATCAGTGCAACAGGGATTGGAAACTACGAGCAGTACTTC.

This clone was found a few times. J is TRBJ2-2 and V is TRBV19; D unresolved. The CDR3 runs to 15 residues. Germline values: CDR1 LNHDA, CDR2 SQIVND (reference sequence). Trimming took 3 bases from V and 1 from J, leaving 9 bases between them. This CDR3 reads CASSIFTLNTGELFF. The DNA for the CDR3 is TGTGCCAGTAGTATCTTCACCCTGAACACCGGGGAGCTGTTTTTT.

The V and J genes are TRBV4-2 and TRBJ1-2, with 7 positions matching TRBD1. Trimming at V came to 1 base and at J to 4 bases, leaving 6 bases not matched to a gene. This CDR3 contains 15 residues. From germline, CDR1 is LGHNA and CDR2 YNFKEQ. This CDR3 is CASSQVQGEIYGYTF. The DNA for the CDR3 is TGTGCCAGCAGCCAAGTCCAGGGGGAAATCTATGGCTACACCTTC.

The genes are TRBV20-1 and TRBJ2-5; 9 nucleotides agree with TRBD2. Germline-derived CDR1 and CDR2 are DFQATT and SNEGSKA (reference sequence). Unmatched junction bases numbered 11, after V lost 0 bases and J lost 0 bases. This CDR3 is 18 amino acids long. CDR3 protein: CSARDFETSGTYQETQYF. CDR3 DNA sequence: TGCAGTGCTAGAGATTTTGAGACTAGCGGAACGTACCAAGAGACCCAGTACTTC.

The CDR3 is CASSRTGQSYEQYF. The DNA of the CDR3 is TGTGCCAGCAGTAGGACAGGGCAAAGCTACGAGCAGTACTTC. The V and J genes are TRBV6-1 and TRBJ2-7, with 8 bases identical to TRBD1. The CDR3 is 14 residues long. Germline V gene lookup returns CDR1 MNHNS and CDR2 SASEGT. Trimming cost V 5 bases and J 3 bases; bases outside gene matches: 6.

To note about this clone: This may arise from a read error, as a much more abundant clone is one base away. The J gene is TRBJ1-5, the V gene TRBV20-1; the D gene is possibly TRBD1 (6 bases). From germline, CDR1 is DFQATT and CDR2 SNEGSKA (reference sequence). Trimming shortened V by 2 bases and J by 3 bases, and 14 bases separated the two germline ends. This CDR3 region has 15 residues. This CDR3 is CSARWGAGYNQPQHF. CDR3 nucleotides: TGCAGTGCTAGATGGGGGGCAGGGTACAATCAGCCCCAGCATTTT.

J is TRBJ2-4 and V is TRBV20-1; TRBD2 agrees at 9 bases. Germline-derived CDR1 and CDR2 are DFQATT and SNEGSKA (reference sequence). The CDR3 is 16 residues long. The ends lost 0 bases at V and 8 bases at J; junction bases unmatched: 11. The CDR3 protein is CSARDMREGEGYIQYF. The CDR3 region has the DNA TGCAGTGCTAGAGATATGCGGGAGGGCGAGGGATACATTCAGTACTTC.

The chain couples TRBV11-2 to TRBJ2-3; TRBD1 or TRBD2 may be the D gene (5 bases each). This CDR3 is 15 amino acids long. V was clipped by 6 bases and J by 3 bases, with 16 bases between them. Germline-derived CDR1 and CDR2 are SGHAT and FQNNGV. CDR3 DNA: TGTGCCAGCAGACCCACGTTGGGGGTTACAGATACGCAGTATTTT. Its translation: CASRPTLGVTDTQYF.